This T cell receptor beta chain was captured in a study of molecular identifiers for immune sequencing clone quantification. Study results and caveats: Identical barcode-sharing TCR molecules could lead to underestimated sizes for highly expanded clones. Clones above 20 RNA copies contained over 98% of effector molecules but under 1% of naive ones.

The table lists this clonotype with many counts. Its matching antigen is unknown. Trimming removed 5 bases at V and 0 bases at J, with 15 bases between. Germline V gives CDR1 SEHNR, CDR2 FQNEAQ (reference sequence). There are 16 residues in the CDR3. MiXCR, run by TCRdb on the PCR reads, gives a single entry per CDR3 protein. This sample has about half a million distinct CDR3 sequences, with around 21% found just once. The sequenced sample was naive CD8+ T cells from blood, with Jurkat cell RNA spiked in. Indicated subset: FACS-sorted CD8+CD4-CCR7+CD45RA+ naive T cells. This sequence joins TRBV7-9 and TRBJ2-3; the D is unclear. The receptor's source is a human donor in good health. Some libraries in this study had Jurkat cell RNA spiked in. CDR3 residues: CASSPPIQTSTDTQYF. DNA for the CDR3: TGTGCCAGCAGCCCCCCGATCCAGACTAGCACAGATACGCAGTATTTT. Looking up the rest from reference TRBV7-9 and TRBJ2-3 gives the full variable domain: DTGVSQNPRHKITKRGQNVTFRCDPISEHNRLYWYRQTLGQGPEFLTYFQNEAQLEKSRLLSDRFSAERPKGSFSTLEIQRTEQGDSAMYLCASSPPIQTSTDTQYFGPGTRLTVL.